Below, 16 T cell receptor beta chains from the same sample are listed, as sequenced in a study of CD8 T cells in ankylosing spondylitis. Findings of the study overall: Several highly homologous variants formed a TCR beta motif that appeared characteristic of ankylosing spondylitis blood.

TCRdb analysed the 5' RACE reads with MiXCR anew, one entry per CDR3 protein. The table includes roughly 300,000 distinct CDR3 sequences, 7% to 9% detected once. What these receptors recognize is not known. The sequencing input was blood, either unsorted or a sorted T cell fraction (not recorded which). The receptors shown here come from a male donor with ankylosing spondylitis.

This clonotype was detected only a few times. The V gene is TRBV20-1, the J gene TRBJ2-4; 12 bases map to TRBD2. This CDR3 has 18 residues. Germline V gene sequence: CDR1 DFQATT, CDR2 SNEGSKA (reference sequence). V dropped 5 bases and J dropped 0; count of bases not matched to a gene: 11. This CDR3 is CSAPTSGSYQLAKNIQYF. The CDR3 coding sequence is TGCAGTGCTCCGACTAGCGGGAGCTATCAACTAGCCAAAAACATTCAGTACTTC.

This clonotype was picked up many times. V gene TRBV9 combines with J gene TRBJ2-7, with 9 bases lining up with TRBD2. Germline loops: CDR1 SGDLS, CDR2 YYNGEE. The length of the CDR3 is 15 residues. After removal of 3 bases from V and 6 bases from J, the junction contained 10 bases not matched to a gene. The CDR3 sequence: CASSAARGLASEQYF. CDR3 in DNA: TGTGCCAGCAGCGCAGCGAGGGGACTAGCCTCCGAGCAGTACTTC.

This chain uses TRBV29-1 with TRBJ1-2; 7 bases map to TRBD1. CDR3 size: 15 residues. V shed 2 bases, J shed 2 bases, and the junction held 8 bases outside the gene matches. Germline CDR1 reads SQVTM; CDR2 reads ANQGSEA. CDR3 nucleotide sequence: TGCAGCGTTGAACTCCGGGACAGTGGAAACTATGGCTACACCTTC. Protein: CSVELRDSGNYGYTF.

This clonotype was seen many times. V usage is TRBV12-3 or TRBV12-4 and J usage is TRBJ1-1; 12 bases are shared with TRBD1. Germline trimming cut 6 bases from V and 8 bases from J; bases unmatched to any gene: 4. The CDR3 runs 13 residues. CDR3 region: CASSRGQGAEAFF. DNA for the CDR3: TGTGCCAGCAGCCGGGGACAGGGGGCGGAAGCTTTCTTT.

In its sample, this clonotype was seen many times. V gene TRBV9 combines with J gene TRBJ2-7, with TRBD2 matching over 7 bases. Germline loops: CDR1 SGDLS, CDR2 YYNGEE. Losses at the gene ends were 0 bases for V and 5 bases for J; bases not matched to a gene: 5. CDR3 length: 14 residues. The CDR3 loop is CASSVVGGSDEQYF. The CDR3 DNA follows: TGTGCCAGCAGCGTAGTGGGCGGGAGCGACGAGCAGTACTTC.

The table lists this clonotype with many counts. The CDR3, as DNA: TGTGCCAGCAGCTCACACTGGAACACCGGGGAGCTGTTTTTT. It is translated as CASSSHWNTGELFF. The chain employs TRBV7-9 and TRBJ2-2; D unresolved. The germline gives CDR1 SEHNR, CDR2 FQNEAQ (reference sequence). This CDR3 region has 14 residues. V shed 4 bases and J shed 1 base, with 7 bases lying between them.

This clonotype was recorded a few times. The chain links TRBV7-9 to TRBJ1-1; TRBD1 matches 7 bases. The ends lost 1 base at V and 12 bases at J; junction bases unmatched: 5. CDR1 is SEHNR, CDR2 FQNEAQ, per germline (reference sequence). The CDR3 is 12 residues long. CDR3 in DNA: TGTGCCAGCAGCTTAGGGCAGGGGGAATCTTTCTTT. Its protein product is CASSLGQGESFF.

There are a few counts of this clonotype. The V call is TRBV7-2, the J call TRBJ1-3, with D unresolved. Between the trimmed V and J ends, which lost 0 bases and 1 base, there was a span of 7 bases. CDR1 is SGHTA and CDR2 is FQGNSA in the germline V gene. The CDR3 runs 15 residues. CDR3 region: CASSLADWSGNTIYF. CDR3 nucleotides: TGTGCCAGCAGCTTAGCGGACTGGTCTGGAAACACCATATATTTT.

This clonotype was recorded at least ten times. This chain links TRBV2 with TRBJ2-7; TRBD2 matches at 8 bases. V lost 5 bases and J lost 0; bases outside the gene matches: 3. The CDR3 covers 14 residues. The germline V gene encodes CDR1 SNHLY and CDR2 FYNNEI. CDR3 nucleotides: TGTGCCAGCAGTTTAGCGGGAAACTCCTACGAGCAGTACTTC. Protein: CASSLAGNSYEQYF.

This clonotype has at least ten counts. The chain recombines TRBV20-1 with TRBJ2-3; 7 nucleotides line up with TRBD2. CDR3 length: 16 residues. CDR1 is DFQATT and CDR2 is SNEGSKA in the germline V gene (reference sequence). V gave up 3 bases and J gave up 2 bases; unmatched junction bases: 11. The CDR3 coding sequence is TGCAGTGCTAGCCCCCGGAGGGAGGGGATCACAGATACGCAGTATTTT. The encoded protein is CSASPRREGITDTQYF.

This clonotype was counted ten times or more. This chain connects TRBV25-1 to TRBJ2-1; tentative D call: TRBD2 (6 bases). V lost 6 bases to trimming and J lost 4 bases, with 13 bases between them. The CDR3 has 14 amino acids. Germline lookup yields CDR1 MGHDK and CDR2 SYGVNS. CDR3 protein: CASSIAATYNEQFF. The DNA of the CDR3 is TGTGCCAGCAGCATAGCGGCAACGTACAATGAGCAGTTCTTC.

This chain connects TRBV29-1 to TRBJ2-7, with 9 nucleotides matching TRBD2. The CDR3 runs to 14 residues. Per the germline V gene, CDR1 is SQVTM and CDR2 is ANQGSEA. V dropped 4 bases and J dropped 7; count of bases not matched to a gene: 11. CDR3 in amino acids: CSVGAGGPGQEQYF. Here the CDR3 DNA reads TGCAGCGTTGGGGCGGGAGGGCCAGGTCAAGAGCAGTACTTC.

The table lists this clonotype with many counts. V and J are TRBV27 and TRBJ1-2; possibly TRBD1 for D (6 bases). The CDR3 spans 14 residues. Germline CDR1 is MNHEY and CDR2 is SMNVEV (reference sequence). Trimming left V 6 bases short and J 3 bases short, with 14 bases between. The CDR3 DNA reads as TGTGCCAGCAGCCTGGGGGGGGCTGACTATGGCTACACCTTC. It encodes CASSLGGADYGYTF.

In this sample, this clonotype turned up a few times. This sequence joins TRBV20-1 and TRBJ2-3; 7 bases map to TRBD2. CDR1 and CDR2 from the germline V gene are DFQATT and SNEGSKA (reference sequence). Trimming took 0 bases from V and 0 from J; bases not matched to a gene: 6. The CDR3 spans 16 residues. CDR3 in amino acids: CSARDPGRRSTDTQYF. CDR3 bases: TGCAGTGCTAGAGATCCCGGGAGGAGGAGCACAGATACGCAGTATTTT.

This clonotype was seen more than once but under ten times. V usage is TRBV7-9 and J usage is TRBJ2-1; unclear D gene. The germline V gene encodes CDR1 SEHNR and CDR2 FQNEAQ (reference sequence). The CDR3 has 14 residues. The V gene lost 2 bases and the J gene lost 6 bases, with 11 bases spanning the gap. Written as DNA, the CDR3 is TGTGCCAGCAGCTTAAGCTGGACGATCAATGAGCAGTTCTTC. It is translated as CASSLSWTINEQFF.

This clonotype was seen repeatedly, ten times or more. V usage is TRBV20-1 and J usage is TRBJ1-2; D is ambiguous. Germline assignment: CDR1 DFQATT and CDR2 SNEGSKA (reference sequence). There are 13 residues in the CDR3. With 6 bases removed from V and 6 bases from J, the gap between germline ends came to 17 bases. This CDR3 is CSAPGGQINGYTF. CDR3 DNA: TGCAGTGCCCCGGGAGGTCAGATAAATGGCTACACCTTC.